These 20 T cell receptor beta chains came from one sample sequenced in a study of response to subunit inactivated influenza vaccine. TCRdb itself ran the RT-PCR reads through MiXCR, one entry per CDR3 protein. This sample has roughly 700,000 distinct CDR3 sequences, with about 14% found just once. The material sequenced was PBMCs from blood, taken 14 to 15 days before vaccination. Source of these receptors: a man aged 50 to 59 who received an inactivated influenza vaccine.

This clonotype appeared a few times. As DNA, the CDR3 is TGTGCCAGCAGCCAACCAAGACAGGGAGATGGCTACACCTTC. It translates to CASSQPRQGDGYTF. The rearrangement uses TRBV3-1 and TRBJ1-2; 7 nucleotides align to TRBD1. CDR3 size: 14 residues. V lost 2 bases to trimming and J lost 6 bases; unmatched junction nucleotides: 6. The germline V gene has CDR1 LGHDT and CDR2 YNNKEL (reference sequence).

This clonotype appeared a few times. V and J are TRBV27 and TRBJ2-7; 8 nucleotides match TRBD2. Looked up from germline, CDR1 is MNHEY and CDR2 is SMNVEV (reference sequence). The CDR3 runs to 12 residues. With 6 bases clipped from V and 3 bases from J, the junction kept 1 base outside the gene matches. The CDR3 is CASRGLVYEQYF. The CDR3 region has the DNA TGTGCCAGCAGGGGACTAGTCTACGAGCAGTACTTC.

This clonotype was found a few times. The chain carries TRBV3-1 and TRBJ1-1; TRBD1 might be the D (6 bases). Germline lookup yields CDR1 LGHDT and CDR2 YNNKEL (reference sequence). V was pared by 0 bases and J by 0 bases, with 8 bases between. The CDR3 has 15 residues. The CDR3: CASSQDGTLNTEAFF. For the CDR3, the DNA is TGTGCCAGCAGCCAAGATGGGACACTGAACACTGAAGCTTTCTTT.

The rearrangement joins TRBV19 to TRBJ2-1; 11 bases are a match to TRBD1. There are 15 residues in the CDR3. Germline V lookup: CDR1 LNHDA, CDR2 SQIVND (reference sequence). The J segment lost 6 bases and the V segment lost 3 bases, leaving 4 bases of the junction unmatched. The CDR3 region is CASSIQDRGLNEQFF. The CDR3, as DNA: TGTGCCAGTAGTATCCAGGACAGGGGGCTCAATGAGCAGTTCTTC. The complete variable domain, with remaining parts taken from reference TRBV19 and TRBJ2-1, reads DGGITQSPKYLFRKEGQNVTLSCEQNLNHDAMYWYRQDPGQGLRLIYYSQIVNDFQKGDIAEGYSVSREKKESFPLTVTSAQKNPTAFYLCASSIQDRGLNEQFFGPGTRLTVL.

This clonotype was seen at least ten times. The chain recombines TRBV4-1 with TRBJ2-7; 9 bases map to TRBD2. Germline CDR1 MGHRA, CDR2 YSYEKL. CDR3 length: 15 amino acids. V was clipped by 1 base and J by 6 bases; unmatched bases: 7. The CDR3 region has the DNA TGCGCCAGCAGCCAAGTCACGGGACTAGCTCCCGAGCAGTACTTC. Protein product: CASSQVTGLAPEQYF.

This clonotype showed up many times. This rearrangement joins TRBV29-1 to TRBJ2-5, with D possibly TRBD1 on 6 matching bases. Trimming cost V 5 bases and J 10 bases, with 17 bases left between them. This CDR3 is 12 amino acids long. Germline loops: CDR1 SQVTM, CDR2 ANQGSEA. This chain's CDR3 is CSVNTGRRDQYF. CDR3 coding DNA: TGCAGCGTTAACACAGGGCGACGAGACCAGTACTTC.

The chain carries TRBV5-1 and TRBJ2-7, with 11 bases matching TRBD2. The germline V gene encodes CDR1 SGHRS and CDR2 YFSETQ. V shed 4 bases, J shed 2 bases, and the junction held 14 bases outside the gene matches. CDR3 length: 18 amino acids. For the CDR3, the DNA is TGCGCCAGCAGCCAGGCCCCTAGCGGGGGGCACCCAGCCTACGAGCAGTACTTC. Encoded protein: CASSQAPSGGHPAYEQYF.

V is TRBV20-1 and J is TRBJ1-2; D possibly corresponds to TRBD1 (6 bases). The CDR3 length is 13 residues. From germline, CDR1 is DFQATT and CDR2 SNEGSKA (reference sequence). Trimming pared 1 base from V and 4 bases from J, leaving 10 bases between. Here the CDR3 DNA reads TGCAGTGCTAGAGGGACAGCAGTCTATGGCTACACCTTC. Amino acids: CSARGTAVYGYTF.

The chain combines TRBV4-3 with TRBJ1-2, with D perhaps matching TRBD1 (5 bases). There are 14 residues in the CDR3. Germline V gene sequence: CDR1 LGHNA, CDR2 YSLEER. Trimming removed 0 bases at V and 8 bases at J, with 13 bases between. In DNA, the CDR3 is TGCGCCAGCAGCCAAGATCAGGGCGCGAGGGGCTACACCTTC. This translates into CASSQDQGARGYTF.

This clonotype appeared a few times. The chain combines TRBV18 with TRBJ2-5; tentatively, D is TRBD2 (5 bases). Looked up from germline, CDR1 is KGHSH and CDR2 is LQKENI. V was pared by 1 base and J by 5 bases, with 8 bases between. This CDR3 spans 13 amino acids. CDR3 DNA: TGTGCCAGCTCACCACGGCTAGCCGAGACCCAGTACTTC. Amino acids: CASSPRLAETQYF.

This clonotype showed up just a few times. V gene TRBV7-8 combines with J gene TRBJ2-7, with TRBD2 as a possible D gene (6 bases). The CDR3 loop spans 14 amino acids. Per the germline V gene, CDR1 is SGHVS and CDR2 is FQNEAQ. The germline V and J ends were trimmed by 2 bases and 2 bases, with 10 bases remaining between them. The CDR3: CASSLRRDAYEQYF. The CDR3 nucleotides read TGTGCCAGCAGCTTACGGCGGGACGCCTACGAGCAGTACTTC.

This clonotype was detected only a few times. This chain joins TRBV10-3 and TRBJ2-3; weak D call: TRBD1 (5 bases). CDR3 length: 15 residues. Looked up from germline, CDR1 is ENHRY and CDR2 is SYGVKD. Trimming took off 6 bases at V and 1 base at J, with 14 bases between the two ends. CDR3 DNA sequence: TGTGCCATCAGCGAAGGGGTAGGGGGCACAGATACGCAGTATTTT. This translates into CAISEGVGGTDTQYF.

CDR3 in amino acids: CASSLTGSSGNEQFF. The DNA of the CDR3 is TGTGCCAGCAGTTTAACAGGTTCTTCTGGGAATGAGCAGTTCTTC. The chain has TRBV28 and TRBJ2-1, with D perhaps matching TRBD1 (5 bases). V was pared by 2 bases and J by 7 bases, with 15 bases between. The CDR3 runs to 15 residues. Germline CDR1 MDHEN, CDR2 SYDVKM.

This clonotype has only a few counts. The DNA for the CDR3 is TGTGCCAGCAGCTTCCAAACTAACTATGGCTACACCTTC. This codes for CASSFQTNYGYTF. The V call is TRBV7-9, the J call TRBJ1-2, with D unresolved. Germline lookup yields CDR1 SEHNR and CDR2 FQNEAQ (reference sequence). The CDR3 sequence is 13 residues long. Trimming pared 3 bases from V and 0 bases from J, leaving 5 bases between.

This clonotype has just a few counts. The genes are TRBV20-1 and TRBJ1-1, with D perhaps matching TRBD1 (6 bases). Trimming cost V 6 bases and J 8 bases, with 22 bases left between them. CDR1 and CDR2 (germline): DFQATT, SNEGSKA (reference sequence). This CDR3 contains 14 residues. For the CDR3, the DNA is TGCAGTGCCCGAGCGACAGGAGATAAGATAGAAGCTTTCTTT. Amino acid sequence: CSARATGDKIEAFF.

This sequence joins TRBV20-1 and TRBJ2-1; TRBD2 is a possible D gene (5 bases). From germline, CDR1 is DFQATT and CDR2 SNEGSKA (reference sequence). The V end lost 3 bases, the J end lost 8 bases, and 23 bases lay between the germline ends. CDR3 length equals 16 residues. The CDR3 DNA reads as TGCAGTGCTAGGCCACTTGCGGGTGATCCCCCACATGAGCAGTTCTTC. It specifies CSARPLAGDPPHEQFF.

The rearrangement uses TRBV20-1 and TRBJ2-7, with 7 nucleotides matching TRBD1. This CDR3 contains 13 residues. Germline-derived CDR1 and CDR2 are DFQATT and SNEGSKA (reference sequence). In DNA, the CDR3 is TGCAGCGCAGGGGGAATTCGGAGATACGAGCAGTACTTC. Translated: CSAGGIRRYEQYF.

The chain carries TRBV20-1 and TRBJ1-2; D gene unclear. The V gene lost 2 bases and the J gene lost 4 bases, with 11 bases spanning the gap. In germline, CDR1 is DFQATT, CDR2 SNEGSKA (reference sequence). This CDR3 comprises 13 residues. DNA for the CDR3: TGCAGTGCTAGACGGGAAATTAGCTATGGCTACACCTTC. This sequence encodes CSARREISYGYTF.

Here the CDR3 reads CASRYFGTGGYEQYF. For the CDR3, the DNA is TGTGCCAGCAGGTATTTCGGGACAGGGGGCTACGAGCAGTACTTC. This chain joins TRBV27 and TRBJ2-7, with 11 bases that match TRBD1. The V segment lost 6 bases and the J segment 3 bases; nucleotides outside the gene matches: 7. This CDR3 spans 15 amino acids. The germline gives CDR1 MNHEY, CDR2 SMNVEV (reference sequence).

This clonotype was detected ten times or more. The rearrangement uses TRBV7-9 and TRBJ2-1, with D uncertain. The CDR3 loop spans 14 amino acids. The germline V and J ends were trimmed by 1 base and 0 bases, with 4 bases remaining between them. CDR1 is SEHNR, CDR2 FQNEAQ, per germline (reference sequence). The CDR3 sequence: CASSLESSYNEQFF. Here the CDR3 DNA reads TGTGCCAGCAGCTTAGAGAGCTCCTACAATGAGCAGTTCTTC.